This T cell receptor beta chain was captured in a study of T cell repertoires in cytomegalovirus infection. Study context: Through public TCR beta signatures, both CMV infection and matching HLA type were indicated. Points from the study as a whole: Based on cumulative public TCR beta family frequency, carriers of CMV plus the relevant HLA were identified.

Concerning this clonotype itself: Its cognate antigen is unknown.

MiXCR, run by TCRdb on the reads, gives a single entry per CDR3 protein. The repertoire holds roughly 760,000 distinct CDR3 sequences, 35% seen once, with 2.5% to 3.5% in the top ten. Germline V gene sequence: CDR1 SGHKS, CDR2 YYEKEE (reference sequence). The CDR3 length is 17 residues. Trimming took off 4 bases at V and 6 bases at J, with 26 bases between the two ends. The chain combines TRBV5-5 with TRBJ2-7, with a tentative D call TRBD2 (11 bases). The receptor comes from a human donor in good health (CMV status not recorded). Some clones in this sample may be carry-over from other donors' samples. Sample: PBMCs. For the CDR3, the DNA is TGTGCCAGCAGCAAATTAGCGGGAGGGACAGGGGCTGGCGAGCAGTACTTC. Its protein is CASSKLAGGTGAGEQYF.